The 16 T cell receptor beta chains below were found in one sample sequenced in a study of Ad26.COV2.S vaccination and SARS-CoV-2 variants. Profiling relied on immunoSEQ multiplex PCR, and the TCRdb table lists in-frame clones only, not all of them. The sample includes 350,000 to 450,000 clones, around 82% of them seen just once. Sample treatment: over 15 received Ad26.COV2.S at low or high dose, single or two shots; about 5 received placebo; per-sample allocation not given. Sampling was performed 63 days after the first vaccine or placebo injection. Here the sequenced sample was peripheral blood, taken in a trial of Ad26.COV2.S vaccine versus placebo. These receptors came from a person between 18 and 60 years old who received the Ad26.COV2.S COVID-19 vaccine or a placebo.

The chain recombines TRBV5-4 with TRBJ2-7; 9 bases agree with TRBD1. The CDR3 contains 15 residues. V lost 1 base, J lost 3 bases, and 5 bases stayed unmatched. Germline assignment: CDR1 SGHNT and CDR2 YYREEE (reference sequence). CDR3 region: CASSLFGTGIYEQYF. The CDR3 bases are TGTGCCAGCAGCTTGTTCGGGACAGGGATCTACGAGCAGTACTTC.

This clone was seen once. V is TRBV7-9 and J is TRBJ2-2, with D unclear. Trimming removed 5 bases from V and 2 bases from J, with 12 bases in between. The CDR3 has 15 amino acids. Looked up from germline, CDR1 is SEHNR and CDR2 is FQNEAQ (reference sequence). CDR3 in amino acids: CASSLGRINTGELFF. CDR3 sequence (DNA): TGTGCCAGCAGCCTGGGTCGAATTAACACCGGGGAGCTGTTTTTT.

The chain couples TRBV7-3 to TRBJ2-5; no firm D call. V lost 6 bases to trimming and J lost 1 base, with 15 bases between them. The CDR3 extends over 15 amino acids. Germline loops: CDR1 SGHTA, CDR2 FQGTGA. The CDR3 DNA reads TGTGCCAGCAGTGGCCCGTCCGACGGCCAAGAGACCCAGTACTTC. It is translated as CASSGPSDGQETQYF.

This chain uses TRBV9 with TRBJ2-7; no firm D call. V lost 4 bases, J lost 3 bases, and 11 bases lay in between. This CDR3 has 13 residues. Germline loops: CDR1 SGDLS, CDR2 YYNGEE. The CDR3 spells CASSPPSGYEQYF. The CDR3 region has the DNA TGTGCCAGCAGCCCCCCCTCGGGCTACGAGCAGTACTTC.

The V and J genes are TRBV15 and TRBJ1-4; D not resolved. The germline V gene has CDR1 LNHNV and CDR2 YYDKDF (reference sequence). Trimming shortened V by 1 base and J by 5 bases, and 8 bases separated the two germline ends. The CDR3 has 14 residues. CDR3 DNA: TGTGCCACCAGCAGAGCCCCACTAAATGAAAAACTGTTTTTT. Translated, it gives CATSRAPLNEKLFF.

This clone was found a few times. J is TRBJ2-2 and V is TRBV6-5; D call uncertain. Germline assignment: CDR1 MNHEY and CDR2 SVGAGI. This CDR3 has 12 amino acids. Deletions cut 3 bases from V and 8 bases from J, with 7 bases between. The CDR3 reads CASSYGRGELFF. For the CDR3, the DNA is TGTGCCAGCAGTTATGGTAGAGGGGAGCTGTTTTTT.

The DNA of the CDR3 is TGTGCCAGCAGCTTCGGACAGGGTAAGGACGAGCAGTACTTC. Its translation: CASSFGQGKDEQYF. The genes are TRBV7-9 and TRBJ2-7; 8 bases are a match to TRBD1. Germline lookup yields CDR1 SEHNR and CDR2 FQNEAQ (reference sequence). CDR3 size: 14 residues. With V trimmed by 3 bases and J by 5 bases, 6 bases remained unmatched.

The V gene is TRBV4-3, the J gene TRBJ2-2; D unclear. This CDR3 contains 15 residues. Trimming shortened V by 3 bases and J by 1 base, and 9 bases separated the two germline ends. Germline-derived CDR1 and CDR2 are LGHNA and YSLEER. In nucleotides, the CDR3 is TGCGCCAGCAGCCACGCCTCACGGAACACCGGGGAGCTGTTTTTT. Amino acids: CASSHASRNTGELFF.

The chain joins TRBV6-5 to TRBJ1-2, with a tentative D call TRBD1 (5 bases). The CDR3 loop spans 13 amino acids. Per germline, CDR1 MNHEY and CDR2 SVGAGI. The V and J ends lost 8 bases and 1 base respectively, with 11 bases between them. The DNA of the CDR3 is TGTGCCAGCTCGTCCGGGGGTAACTATGGCTACACCTTC. Protein product: CASSSGGNYGYTF.

The rearrangement uses TRBV11-3 and TRBJ1-6; D gene uncertain. Germline V gene lookup returns CDR1 SGHNT and CDR2 YENEEA. V lost 4 bases and J 9 bases, leaving 16 bases between the germline ends. This CDR3 has 15 amino acids. The CDR3 DNA follows: TGTGCCAGCAGCTATAACCTACTGGGAACTTCACCCCTCCACTTT. Protein product: CASSYNLLGTSPLHF.

V usage is TRBV7-6 and J usage is TRBJ2-1; perhaps TRBD2 as D (5 bases). The CDR3 spans 18 residues. The V gene lost 5 bases and the J gene lost 0 bases, with 20 bases spanning the gap. Germline assignment: CDR1 SGHVS and CDR2 FNYEAQ. This CDR3 reads CASSPNLAPTSSYNEQFF. The CDR3, as DNA: TGTGCCAGCAGCCCCAATCTAGCCCCGACAAGCTCCTACAATGAGCAGTTCTTC.

The V and J genes are TRBV4-2 and TRBJ2-3; 8 positions agree with TRBD2. Per germline, CDR1 LGHNA and CDR2 YNFKEQ. The ends lost 1 base at V and 3 bases at J; junction bases unmatched: 9. This CDR3 has 17 amino acids. This CDR3 is CASSQGKRGGGTDTQYF. Here the CDR3 DNA reads TGTGCCAGCAGCCAAGGGAAACGGGGGGGCGGGACAGATACGCAGTATTTT.

J is TRBJ2-1 and V is TRBV7-9; 10 bases map to TRBD1. Per the germline V gene, CDR1 is SEHNR and CDR2 is FQNEAQ (reference sequence). Trimming took 3 bases from V and 6 from J; bases not matched to a gene: 2. The CDR3 spans 14 residues. The CDR3, as DNA: TGTGCCAGCAGCTTGGGACAGGGGTTCAATGAGCAGTTCTTC. Its translation: CASSLGQGFNEQFF.

J is TRBJ2-5 and V is TRBV19, with a tentative D call TRBD1 (5 bases). The CDR3 consists of 14 residues. Germline V gives CDR1 LNHDA, CDR2 SQIVND (reference sequence). The V and J ends lost 3 bases and 3 bases respectively, with 11 bases between them. The CDR3 region is CASSMNQGKETQYF. The CDR3 bases are TGTGCCAGTAGTATGAATCAGGGAAAAGAGACCCAGTACTTC. Complete variable domain (other parts from reference TRBV19 and TRBJ2-5): DGGITQSPKYLFRKEGQNVTLSCEQNLNHDAMYWYRQDPGQGLRLIYYSQIVNDFQKGDIAEGYSVSREKKESFPLTVTSAQKNPTAFYLCASSMNQGKETQYFGPGTRLLVL.

The chain is built from TRBV24-1 and TRBJ2-1; D remains unclear. CDR1 is KGHDR and CDR2 is SFDVKD in the germline V gene. The CDR3 contains 12 residues. V was pared by 3 bases and J by 8 bases, with 7 bases between. The chain's CDR3 is CATSDEGDEQFF. The CDR3 DNA reads as TGTGCCACCAGTGATGAAGGCGATGAGCAGTTCTTC.

The chain carries TRBV24-1 and TRBJ2-3, with 9 bases fitting TRBD2. The CDR3 extends over 14 amino acids. The trim removed 12 bases at V and 7 bases at J, leaving 13 bases unmatched. Looked up from germline, CDR1 is KGHDR and CDR2 is SFDVKD. The CDR3 DNA is TGTGCCTCAGCCAGCGGGAGGCCAAGCTATACGCAGTATTTT. Amino acid sequence: CASASGRPSYTQYF.